The 10 T cell receptor beta chains below were found in one sample sequenced in a study of blood T cells in healthy people across ages. Primed by a sample-barcoded 5' primer and a J-beta primer mix, a second PCR proceeded for about 7 to 11 cycles. TCRdb fed the 5' RACE reads into MiXCR, producing one record per CDR3 protein. The sample yields 1.4 million or so distinct CDR3 sequences, 42% seen once. The specimen was blood. The receptor source for this set is a woman aged 18-29 years in good health.

This clonotype was detected only a few times. This chain joins TRBV5-5 and TRBJ1-2; D not resolved. In germline, CDR1 is SGHKS, CDR2 YYEKEE (reference sequence). The CDR3 consists of 14 residues. Trimming pared 4 bases from V and 8 bases from J, leaving 18 bases between. This chain's CDR3 is CASSPAPGPMGYTF. Here the CDR3 DNA reads TGTGCCAGCAGCCCGGCGCCAGGCCCGATGGGCTACACCTTC.

V usage is TRBV7-9 and J usage is TRBJ2-1; no firm D call. Trimming left V 5 bases short and J 4 bases short, with 9 bases between. Germline assignment: CDR1 SEHNR and CDR2 FQNEAQ (reference sequence). This CDR3 spans 13 amino acids. The CDR3 here is CASSTDAYNEQFF. CDR3 in DNA: TGTGCCAGCAGCACGGACGCATACAATGAGCAGTTCTTC. The full variable domain, in which reference TRBV7-9 and TRBJ2-1 provide the parts outside the CDR3, is DTGVSQNPRHKITKRGQNVTFRCDPISEHNRLYWYRQTLGQGPEFLTYFQNEAQLEKSRLLSDRFSAERPKGSFSTLEIQRTEQGDSAMYLCASSTDAYNEQFFGPGTRLTVL.

This clonotype was counted many times. V gene TRBV6-5 combines with J gene TRBJ2-7; D remains unclear. Germline V gene data show CDR1 as MNHEY and CDR2 as SVGAGI. V lost 0 bases and J lost 5, with 14 bases in between. This CDR3 has 15 amino acids. The CDR3 protein is CASSYSTPQGHEQYF. CDR3 DNA: TGTGCCAGCAGTTACTCGACTCCACAAGGGCACGAGCAGTACTTC.

This clonotype was picked up a small number of times. The chain combines TRBV5-1 with TRBJ1-2; D remains unclear. CDR1 and CDR2 from the germline V gene are SGHRS and YFSETQ. The length of the CDR3 is 13 residues. Between the trimmed V and J ends, which lost 4 bases and 8 bases, there was a span of 15 bases. The CDR3 DNA is TGCGCCAGCAGCGTCGACCCTCTGGACGGCTACACCTTC. Protein sequence: CASSVDPLDGYTF. The variable domain in full, with the rest retrieved from reference TRBV5-1 and TRBJ1-2, is KAGVTQTPRYLIKTRGQQVTLSCSPISGHRSVSWYQQTPGQGLQFLFEYFSETQRNKGNFPGRFSGRQFSNSRSEMNVSTLELGDSALYLCASSVDPLDGYTFGSGTRLTVV.

V usage is TRBV4-3 and J usage is TRBJ2-7; TRBD2 agrees at 12 bases. With 3 bases clipped from V and 3 bases from J, the junction kept 3 bases outside the gene matches. Germline V lookup: CDR1 LGHNA, CDR2 YSLEER. This CDR3 region has 15 residues. The CDR3 sequence: CASSHTSGGNYEQYF. CDR3 DNA sequence: TGCGCCAGCAGCCACACTAGCGGGGGGAACTACGAGCAGTACTTC.

The chain links TRBV20-1 to TRBJ1-5; 9 nucleotides agree with TRBD1. This CDR3 region has 15 residues. V shed 1 base and J 4 bases; nucleotides not matched to a gene: 5. Looked up from germline, CDR1 is DFQATT and CDR2 is SNEGSKA (reference sequence). The CDR3 DNA reads TGCAGTGCTAGAGTCGGGACAGGGAAGAATCAGCCCCAGCATTTT. This translates into CSARVGTGKNQPQHF.

The chain uses TRBV19 and TRBJ1-2, with a tentative D call TRBD1 (6 bases). CDR1 and CDR2 from the germline V gene are LNHDA and SQIVND (reference sequence). This CDR3 comprises 16 residues. V lost 5 bases, J lost 6 bases, and 22 bases lay in between. CDR3 sequence (DNA): TGTGCCAGTAGTGTCCCATCCTTTACAGGGAGTAATGGCTACACCTTC. It encodes CASSVPSFTGSNGYTF.

There are a few counts of this clonotype. The J gene is TRBJ1-2, the V gene TRBV12-3 or TRBV12-4; D possibly corresponds to TRBD1 (6 bases). Trimming shortened V by 4 bases and J by 4 bases, and 10 bases separated the two germline ends. The CDR3 sequence is 13 residues long. CDR3 region: CASSSGQPYGYTF. Written as DNA, the CDR3 is TGTGCCAGCAGTTCAGGACAGCCCTATGGCTACACCTTC.

The chain employs TRBV13 and TRBJ2-2; 11 bases fit TRBD2. CDR1 PRHDT and CDR2 FYEKMQ come from the germline V gene (reference sequence). This CDR3 is built from 17 residues. J lost 2 bases, V lost 6 bases, and 8 bases had no gene match. CDR3 DNA sequence: TGTGCCAGCAGACTAAAACTAGCGGGGGTTAACACCGGGGAGCTGTTTTTT. Translating gives CASRLKLAGVNTGELFF.

The V and J genes are TRBV30 and TRBJ2-5; TRBD1 matches at 10 bases. This CDR3 comprises 15 residues. CDR1 is GTSNPN, CDR2 SVGIG, per germline (reference sequence). Trimming took 2 bases from V and 11 from J; bases not matched to a gene: 14. The CDR3 DNA sequence: TGTGCCTGGAGTCTAACCGGGACAGGGGTTCATGAGCAGTACTTC. Protein: CAWSLTGTGVHEQYF.